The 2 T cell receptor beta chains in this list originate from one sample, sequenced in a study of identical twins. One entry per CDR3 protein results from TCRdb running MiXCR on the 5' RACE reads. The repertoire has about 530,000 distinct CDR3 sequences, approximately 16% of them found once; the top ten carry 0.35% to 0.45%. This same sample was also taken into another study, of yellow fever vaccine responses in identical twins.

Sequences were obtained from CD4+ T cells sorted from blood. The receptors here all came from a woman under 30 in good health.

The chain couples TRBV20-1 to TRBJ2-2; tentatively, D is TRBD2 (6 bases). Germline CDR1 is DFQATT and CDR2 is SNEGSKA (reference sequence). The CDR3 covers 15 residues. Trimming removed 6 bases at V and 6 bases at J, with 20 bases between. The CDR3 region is CSANSGGLGAGELFF. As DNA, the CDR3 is TGCAGTGCCAACTCCGGAGGGCTGGGAGCCGGGGAGCTGTTTTTT.

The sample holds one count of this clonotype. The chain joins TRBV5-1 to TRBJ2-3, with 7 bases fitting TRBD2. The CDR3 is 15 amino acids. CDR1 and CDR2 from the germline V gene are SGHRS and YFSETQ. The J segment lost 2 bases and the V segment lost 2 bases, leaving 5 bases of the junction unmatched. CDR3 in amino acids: CASSFLLAPTDTQYF. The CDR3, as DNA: TGCGCCAGCAGCTTCCTACTAGCGCCCACAGATACGCAGTATTTT.